These 26 T cell receptor beta chains share one sample of origin, sequenced in a study of blood T cell repertoires in COVID-19. The assay was immunoSEQ multiplex PCR, and TCRdb's table has in-frame clones only and misses some. This table has 180,000 or so clones, over 75% appearing once. The sequenced sample was peripheral blood. The receptor set was obtained from a man aged 40-49 years with active or convalescent COVID-19.

The chain recombines TRBV19 with TRBJ1-5, with 7 bases identical to TRBD1. Trimming cost V 7 bases and J 2 bases; bases outside gene matches: 5. CDR1 is LNHDA, CDR2 SQIVND, per germline (reference sequence). This CDR3 has 14 amino acids. The CDR3 reads CASKGAAGNQPQHF. The CDR3 DNA is TGTGCCAGTAAGGGGGCTGCTGGCAATCAGCCCCAGCATTTT.

Only a few counts were recorded for this clone. This chain links TRBV28 with TRBJ1-6; D is uncertain. V shed 10 bases and J shed 7 bases, with 14 bases lying between them. Germline CDR1 MDHEN, CDR2 SYDVKM. This CDR3 contains 13 residues. CDR3 sequence reads: CAIRTTGNSPLHF. In DNA form, the CDR3 reads TGTGCCATCCGGACGACGGGGAATTCACCCCTCCACTTT.

J is TRBJ1-2 and V is TRBV13; 10 nucleotides match TRBD1. J was trimmed by 0 bases and V by 4 bases; bases with no gene match: 11. Looked up from germline, CDR1 is PRHDT and CDR2 is FYEKMQ (reference sequence). The CDR3 spans 18 residues. The CDR3 sequence: CASSSLLPDRGTNYGYTF. The CDR3 DNA sequence: TGTGCCAGCAGCTCCCTACTCCCGGACAGGGGGACTAACTATGGCTACACCTTC.

There are a few counts of this clone. The rearrangement joins TRBV19 to TRBJ1-2, with unresolved D. V was pared by 1 base and J by 6 bases, with 12 bases between. Germline lookup yields CDR1 LNHDA and CDR2 SQIVND (reference sequence). The CDR3 is 14 residues long. The CDR3 loop is CASSIGAASDGYTF. In nucleotides, the CDR3 is TGTGCCAGTAGTATAGGGGCAGCTTCTGATGGCTACACCTTC.

This chain's CDR3 is CASRSGQGDGYTF. CDR3 DNA: TGTGCCAGCAGATCTGGACAGGGTGACGGCTACACCTTC. The chain recombines TRBV5-6 with TRBJ1-2; 8 bases agree with TRBD1. From germline, CDR1 is SGHDT and CDR2 YYEEEE. The CDR3 has 13 residues. J was trimmed by 8 bases and V by 5 bases; bases with no gene match: 8. Variable domain in full (rest from reference TRBV5-6 and TRBJ1-2): DAGVTQSPTHLIKTRGQQVTLRCSPKSGHDTVSWYQQALGQGPQFIFQYYEEEERQRGNFPDRFSGHQFPNYSSELNVNALLLGDSALYLCASRSGQGDGYTFGSGTRLTVV.

V and J are TRBV30 and TRBJ2-7; 8 nucleotides match TRBD1. Germline assignment: CDR1 GTSNPN and CDR2 SVGIG (reference sequence). This CDR3 is built from 15 residues. The J segment lost 3 bases and the V segment lost 1 base, leaving 8 bases of the junction unmatched. The CDR3 region is CAWSGGWTGSYEQYF. The CDR3 DNA sequence: TGTGCCTGGAGTGGTGGGTGGACAGGGAGCTACGAGCAGTACTTC.

This clone was counted between two and nine times. J is TRBJ1-1 and V is TRBV11-2; D gene ambiguous. This CDR3 spans 14 amino acids. Deletions cut 0 bases from V and 5 bases from J, with 10 bases between. Germline V gives CDR1 SGHAT, CDR2 FQNNGV. In DNA form, the CDR3 reads TGTGCCAGCAGCTTAGAAACGGTTATGACTGAAGCTTTCTTT. This sequence encodes CASSLETVMTEAFF.

CDR3 loop: CASSESGPFRGYTF. DNA of the CDR3: TGTGCCAGCAGTGAAAGTGGGCCCTTTCGGGGCTACACCTTC. V and J are TRBV2 and TRBJ1-2, with D uncertain. CDR3 size: 14 residues. The germline gives CDR1 SNHLY, CDR2 FYNNEI. Trimming left V 2 bases short and J 8 bases short, with 15 bases between.

The table lists this clone with a count of one. The chain links TRBV19 to TRBJ1-3, with D tentatively TRBD1 (6 bases). Trimming pared 6 bases from V and 8 bases from J, leaving 14 bases between. Germline V gene lookup returns CDR1 LNHDA and CDR2 SQIVND (reference sequence). The CDR3 totals 13 residues. The CDR3 DNA sequence: TGTGCCAGTAGAGCACAGGGTGCAGACACCATATATTTT. Protein: CASRAQGADTIYF.

This chain links TRBV24-1 with TRBJ1-5; 8 nucleotides match TRBD1. This CDR3 comprises 18 residues. With 1 base clipped from V and 1 base from J, the junction kept 8 bases outside the gene matches. Per germline, CDR1 KGHDR and CDR2 SFDVKD. The CDR3 sequence: CATSDFRTGTGSNQPQHF. In DNA form, the CDR3 reads TGTGCCACCAGTGATTTTAGGACAGGGACGGGGAGCAATCAGCCCCAGCATTTT.

The CDR3 loop is CASSLVDAYEQYF. CDR3 DNA sequence: TGTGCCAGCAGCCTGGTAGATGCCTACGAGCAGTACTTC. V usage is TRBV5-6 and J usage is TRBJ2-7; D call uncertain. Germline values: CDR1 SGHDT, CDR2 YYEEEE. CDR3 size: 13 residues. Trimming cost V 4 bases and J 2 bases, with 10 bases left between them.

The V gene is TRBV11-2, the J gene TRBJ2-7; a possible D gene is TRBD2 (5 bases). Trimming took off 5 bases at V and 7 bases at J, with 15 bases between the two ends. The CDR3 consists of 13 residues. CDR1 and CDR2 from the germline V gene are SGHAT and FQNNGV. As DNA, the CDR3 is TGTGCCAGCAGCCACCGACTTTCGGGAGAGCAGTACTTC. The encoded protein is CASSHRLSGEQYF. Based on the CDR3 plus reference TRBV11-2 and TRBJ2-7, the full variable domain is EAGVAQSPRYKIIEKRQSVAFWCNPISGHATLYWYQQILGQGPKLLIQFQNNGVVDDSQLPKDRFSAERLKGVDSTLKIQPAKLEDSAVYLCASSHRLSGEQYFGPGTRLTVT.

V is TRBV7-3 and J is TRBJ2-2; D is perhaps TRBD2 (6 bases). V was pared by 3 bases and J by 4 bases, with 12 bases between. Germline V lookup: CDR1 SGHTA, CDR2 FQGTGA. CDR3 length: 15 residues. The CDR3 DNA reads TGTGCCAGCAGCTTGTCGCGGGGCGGCACCGGGGAGCTGTTTTTT. Translation: CASSLSRGGTGELFF.

This clone was recorded only once. The gene calls are TRBV2 and TRBJ2-6; D might be TRBD1 (6 bases). Looked up from germline, CDR1 is SNHLY and CDR2 is FYNNEI. The CDR3 consists of 14 residues. Deletions cut 4 bases from V and 2 bases from J, with 6 bases between. The DNA of the CDR3 is TGTGCCAGCAGTGGGACAGCTGGGGCCAACGTCCTGACTTTC. It translates to CASSGTAGANVLTF.

The chain is built from TRBV15 and TRBJ2-7, with 7 bases aligning to TRBD2. There are 15 residues in the CDR3. Germline assignment: CDR1 LNHNV and CDR2 YYDKDF (reference sequence). The J segment lost 1 base and the V segment lost 1 base, leaving 4 bases of the junction unmatched. CDR3 loop: CATSRVYGGSYEQYF. CDR3 DNA sequence: TGTGCCACCAGCAGAGTTTACGGGGGGTCCTACGAGCAGTACTTC. The whole variable domain, remainder taken from reference TRBV15 and TRBJ2-7, is DAMVIQNPRYQVTQFGKPVTLSCSQTLNHNVMYWYQQKSSQAPKLLFHYYDKDFNNEADTPDNFQSRRPNTSFCFLDIRSPGLGDTAMYLCATSRVYGGSYEQYFGPGTRLTVT.

This chain uses TRBV6-5 with TRBJ1-1; 10 bases agree with TRBD1. Losses at the gene ends were 2 bases for V and 7 bases for J; bases not matched to a gene: 4. CDR3 length: 14 residues. CDR1 MNHEY and CDR2 SVGAGI come from the germline V gene. The CDR3 bases are TGTGCCAGCAGTTACCTGGGACAGGGGATTGAAGCTTTCTTT. Protein: CASSYLGQGIEAFF.

The chain links TRBV29-1 to TRBJ1-5; tentative D call: TRBD1 (6 bases). The CDR3 has 13 residues. The V gene's germline CDR1 is SQVTM and CDR2 ANQGSEA. The CDR3 sequence: CSAGQGWNQPQHF. The CDR3 nucleotides are TGCAGTGCGGGGCAGGGGTGGAATCAGCCCCAGCATTTT.

The chain is built from TRBV18 and TRBJ1-5; 7 bases agree with TRBD1. CDR3 size: 15 residues. V gave up 3 bases and J gave up 0 bases; unmatched junction bases: 2. The germline V gene encodes CDR1 KGHSH and CDR2 LQKENI. DNA for the CDR3: TGTGCCAGCTCACCGACAGGGTATAGCAATCAGCCCCAGCATTTT. Translated, it gives CASSPTGYSNQPQHF.

This clone has only a few counts. The V call is TRBV19, the J call TRBJ1-4; D is undetermined. Trimming took 3 bases from V and 5 from J, leaving 13 bases between them. This CDR3 is 15 amino acids long. The germline V gene has CDR1 LNHDA and CDR2 SQIVND (reference sequence). The DNA for the CDR3 is TGTGCCAGTAGTATTAGTGCGGCTGGCAATGAAAAACTGTTTTTT. It is translated as CASSISAAGNEKLFF.

This chain connects TRBV5-4 to TRBJ2-5; tentative D call: TRBD2 (6 bases). CDR1 is SGHNT, CDR2 YYREEE, per germline (reference sequence). The CDR3 totals 14 residues. V gave up 2 bases and J gave up 1 base, with 9 bases separating them. The CDR3 loop is CASSLPGLQETQYF. For the CDR3, the DNA is TGTGCCAGCAGCTTACCGGGACTCCAAGAGACCCAGTACTTC.

DNA of the CDR3: TGTGCCAGCAGTTCTTCCGGGACTACGGGCTACACCTTC. Its protein is CASSSSGTTGYTF. The chain carries TRBV6-5 and TRBJ1-2, with D tentatively TRBD1 (5 bases). The CDR3 runs 13 residues. V was cut by 4 bases and J by 8 bases, with 14 bases left in between. Germline V CDR1 and CDR2: MNHEY, SVGAGI.

The genes are TRBV19 and TRBJ1-1; TRBD1 agrees at 7 bases. The CDR3 extends over 14 amino acids. Germline trimming cut 2 bases from V and 4 bases from J; bases unmatched to any gene: 4. Germline V lookup: CDR1 LNHDA, CDR2 SQIVND (reference sequence). The CDR3 loop reads CASSIRGLGTEAFF. In DNA, the CDR3 is TGTGCCAGTAGTATAAGGGGGCTGGGCACTGAAGCTTTCTTT.

The CDR3 sequence: CASSLRGRVLETQYF. The CDR3 nucleotides read TGTGCCAGCAGTTTGCGAGGCAGGGTTTTAGAGACCCAGTACTTC. This chain links TRBV27 with TRBJ2-5; D perhaps matches TRBD1 (5 bases). This CDR3 spans 15 amino acids. V lost 3 bases to trimming and J lost 4 bases, with 15 bases between them. Germline V gene sequence: CDR1 MNHEY, CDR2 SMNVEV (reference sequence).

The CDR3 spells CASSRGHGYTF. Written as DNA, the CDR3 is TGCGCCAGCAGCCGGGGGCATGGCTACACCTTC. The gene calls are TRBV4-1 and TRBJ1-2, with D perhaps matching TRBD1 (6 bases). The germline V gene encodes CDR1 MGHRA and CDR2 YSYEKL. V lost 4 bases, J lost 6 bases, and 6 bases lay in between. This CDR3 region has 11 residues.

This clone occurred many times. The rearrangement links TRBV27 to TRBJ1-2; weak D call: TRBD1 (6 bases). The CDR3 covers 16 residues. Germline V gives CDR1 MNHEY, CDR2 SMNVEV (reference sequence). Trimming removed 6 bases at V and 3 bases at J, with 20 bases between. The chain's CDR3 is CASSTPAGGLHYGYTF. CDR3 DNA sequence: TGTGCCAGCAGCACACCGGCGGGGGGGCTGCACTATGGCTACACCTTC.

J is TRBJ2-5 and V is TRBV4-2; D is ambiguous. V lost 4 bases and J lost 6, with 18 bases in between. From germline, CDR1 is LGHNA and CDR2 YNFKEQ. The CDR3 runs to 15 residues. As DNA, the CDR3 is TGTGCCAGCAGCCCCCCAAGTAGCAGTACAAAGACCCAGTACTTC. Its protein product is CASSPPSSSTKTQYF.